This T cell receptor beta chain is from a study of blood T cell repertoires in COVID-19. Whole-study context: The United States, Italy and Spain were the sources of the acute and convalescent COVID-19 samples. T cells, B-cell-depleted T cells, or PBMCs provided the cDNA or gDNA that served as material.

Under the authors' procedure: The authors estimated nucleated cell counts from reference gene primer amplification. Clones were sequenced by immunoSEQ multiplex PCR, and TCRdb holds only the in-frame ones, with some missing. Clonal size and the V and J genes are those of that table, whereas D and trimming came from the DNA. The sample has roughly 260,000 clones, 88% seen once. CDR3 length: 14 residues. Trimming at V came to 0 bases and at J to 5 bases, leaving 5 bases not matched to a gene. Germline CDR1 SGDLS, CDR2 YYNGEE. The chain carries TRBV9 and TRBJ2-7; 7 bases align to TRBD2. The TCR comes from a man in his 60s who had recovered from COVID-19. The source material was peripheral blood. CDR3 sequence: CASSVGQRGDEQYF. CDR3 nucleotides: TGTGCCAGCAGCGTAGGCCAGCGGGGTGACGAGCAGTACTTC. The variable domain in full, completed from reference TRBV9 and TRBJ2-7, reads DSGVTQTPKHLITATGQRVTLRCSPRSGDLSVYWYQQSLDQGLQFLIQYYNGEERAKGNILERFSAQQFPDLHSELNLSSLELGDSALYFCASSVGQRGDEQYFGPGTRLTVT.